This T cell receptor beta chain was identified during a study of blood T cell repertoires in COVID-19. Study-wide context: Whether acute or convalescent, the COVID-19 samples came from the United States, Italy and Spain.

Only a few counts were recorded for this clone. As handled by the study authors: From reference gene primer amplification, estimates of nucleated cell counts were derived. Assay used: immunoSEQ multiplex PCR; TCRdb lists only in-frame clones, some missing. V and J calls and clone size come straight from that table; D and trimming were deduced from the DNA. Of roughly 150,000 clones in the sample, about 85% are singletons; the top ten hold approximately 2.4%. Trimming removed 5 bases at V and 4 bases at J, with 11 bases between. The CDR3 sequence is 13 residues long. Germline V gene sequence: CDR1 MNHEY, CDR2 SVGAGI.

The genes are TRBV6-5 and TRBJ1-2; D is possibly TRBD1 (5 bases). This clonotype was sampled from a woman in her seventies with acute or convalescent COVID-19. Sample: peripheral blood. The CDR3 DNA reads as TGTGCCAGCAGTCCGACAGCCTCCTATGGCTACACCTTC. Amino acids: CASSPTASYGYTF.